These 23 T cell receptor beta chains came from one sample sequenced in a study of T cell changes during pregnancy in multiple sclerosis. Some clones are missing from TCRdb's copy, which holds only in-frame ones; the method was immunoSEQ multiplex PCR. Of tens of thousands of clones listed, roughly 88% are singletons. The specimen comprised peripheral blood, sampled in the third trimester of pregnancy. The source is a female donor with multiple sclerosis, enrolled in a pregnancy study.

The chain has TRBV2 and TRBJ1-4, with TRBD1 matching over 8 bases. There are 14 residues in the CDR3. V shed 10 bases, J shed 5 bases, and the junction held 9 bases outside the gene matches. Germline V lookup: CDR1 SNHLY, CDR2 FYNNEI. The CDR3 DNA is TGTGCCATCCAAATGGGACAGGCGAATGAAAAACTGTTTTTT. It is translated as CAIQMGQANEKLFF. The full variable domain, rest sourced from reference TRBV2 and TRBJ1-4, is EPEVTQTPSHQVTQMGQEVILRCVPISNHLYFYWYRQILGQKVEFLVSFYNNEISEKSEIFDDQFSVERPDGSNFTLKIRSTKLEDSAMYFCAIQMGQANEKLFFGSGTQLSVL.

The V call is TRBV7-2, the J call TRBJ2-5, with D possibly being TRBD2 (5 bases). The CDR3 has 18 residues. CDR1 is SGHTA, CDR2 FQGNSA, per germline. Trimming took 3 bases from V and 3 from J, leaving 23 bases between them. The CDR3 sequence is CASSFFPGFGMREETQYF. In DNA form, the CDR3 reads TGTGCCAGCAGCTTTTTTCCGGGGTTTGGTATGCGGGAAGAGACCCAGTACTTC.

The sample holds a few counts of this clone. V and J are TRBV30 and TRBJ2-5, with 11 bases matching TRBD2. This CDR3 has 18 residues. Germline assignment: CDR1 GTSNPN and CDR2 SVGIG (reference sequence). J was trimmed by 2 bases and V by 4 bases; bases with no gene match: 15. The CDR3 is CAWTLAWDLAGGQETQYF. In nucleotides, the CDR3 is TGTGCCTGGACCCTCGCCTGGGATCTAGCGGGGGGTCAAGAGACCCAGTACTTC.

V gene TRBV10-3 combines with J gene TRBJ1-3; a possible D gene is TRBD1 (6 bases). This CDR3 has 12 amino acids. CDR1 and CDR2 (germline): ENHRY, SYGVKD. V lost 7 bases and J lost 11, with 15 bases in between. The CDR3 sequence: CAIKDFEGAIYF. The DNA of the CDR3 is TGTGCCATCAAAGATTTTGAGGGGGCCATATATTTT.

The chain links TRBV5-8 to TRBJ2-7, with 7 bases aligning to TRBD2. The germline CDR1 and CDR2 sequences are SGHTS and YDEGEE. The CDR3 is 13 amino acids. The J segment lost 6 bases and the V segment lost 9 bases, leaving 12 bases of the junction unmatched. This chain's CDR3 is CATQLRWGGEQYF. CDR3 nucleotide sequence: TGTGCCACCCAGCTCAGGTGGGGGGGCGAGCAGTACTTC.

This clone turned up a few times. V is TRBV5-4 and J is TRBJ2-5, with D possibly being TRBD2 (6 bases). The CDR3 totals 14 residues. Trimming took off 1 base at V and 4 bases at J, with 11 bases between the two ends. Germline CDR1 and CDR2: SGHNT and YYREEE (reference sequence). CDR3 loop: CASSLSPAGETQYF. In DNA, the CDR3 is TGTGCCAGCAGCTTGTCGCCAGCGGGAGAGACCCAGTACTTC.

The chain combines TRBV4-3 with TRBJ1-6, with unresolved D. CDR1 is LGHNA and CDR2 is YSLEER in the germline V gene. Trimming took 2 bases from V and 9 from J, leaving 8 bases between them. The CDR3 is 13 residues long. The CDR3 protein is CASSQKRGSPLHF. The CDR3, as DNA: TGCGCCAGCAGCCAAAAACGGGGTTCACCCCTCCACTTT.

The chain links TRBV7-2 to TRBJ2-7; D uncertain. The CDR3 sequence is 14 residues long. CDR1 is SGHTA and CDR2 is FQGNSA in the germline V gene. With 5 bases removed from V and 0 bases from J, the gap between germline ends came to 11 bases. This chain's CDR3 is CASSPAISSYEQYF. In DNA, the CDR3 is TGTGCCAGCAGCCCAGCGATTAGCTCCTACGAGCAGTACTTC.

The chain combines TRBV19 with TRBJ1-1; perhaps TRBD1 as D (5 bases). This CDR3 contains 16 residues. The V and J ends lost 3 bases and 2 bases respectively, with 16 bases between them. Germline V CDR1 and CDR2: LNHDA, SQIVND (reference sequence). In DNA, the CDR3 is TGTGCCAGTAGTATGGATCCGGACATATTAAACACTGAAGCTTTCTTT. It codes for CASSMDPDILNTEAFF.

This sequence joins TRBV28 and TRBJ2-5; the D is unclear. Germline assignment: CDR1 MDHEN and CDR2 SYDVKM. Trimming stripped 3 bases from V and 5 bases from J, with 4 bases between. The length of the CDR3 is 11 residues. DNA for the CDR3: TGTGCCAGCAGTTTGGGCGAGACCCAGTACTTC. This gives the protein CASSLGETQYF.

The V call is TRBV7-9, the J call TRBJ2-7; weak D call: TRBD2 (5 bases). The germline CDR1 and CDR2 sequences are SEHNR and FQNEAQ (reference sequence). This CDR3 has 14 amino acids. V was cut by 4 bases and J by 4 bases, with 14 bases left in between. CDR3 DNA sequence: TGTGCCAGCAGCTCTTTTAGGGAGCGGTACGAGCAGTACTTC. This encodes CASSSFRERYEQYF.

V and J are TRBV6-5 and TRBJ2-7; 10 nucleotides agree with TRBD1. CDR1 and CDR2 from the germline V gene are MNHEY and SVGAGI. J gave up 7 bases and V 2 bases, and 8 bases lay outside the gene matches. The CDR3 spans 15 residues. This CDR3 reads CASSYTGQGLGEQYF. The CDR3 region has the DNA TGTGCCAGCAGTTACACGGGACAGGGGTTAGGAGAGCAGTACTTC.

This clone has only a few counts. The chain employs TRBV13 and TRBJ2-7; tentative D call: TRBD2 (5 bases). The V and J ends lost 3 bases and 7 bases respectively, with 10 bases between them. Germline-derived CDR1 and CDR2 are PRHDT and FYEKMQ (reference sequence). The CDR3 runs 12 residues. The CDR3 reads CASSFYTGEQYF. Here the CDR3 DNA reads TGTGCCAGCAGCTTTTACACGGGGGAGCAGTACTTC.

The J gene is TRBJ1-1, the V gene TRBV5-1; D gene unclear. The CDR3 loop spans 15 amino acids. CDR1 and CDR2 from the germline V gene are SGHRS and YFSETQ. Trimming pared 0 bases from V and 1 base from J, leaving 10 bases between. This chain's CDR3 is CASSLGAGKNTEAFF. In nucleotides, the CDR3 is TGCGCCAGCAGCTTGGGAGCAGGAAAGAACACTGAAGCTTTCTTT.

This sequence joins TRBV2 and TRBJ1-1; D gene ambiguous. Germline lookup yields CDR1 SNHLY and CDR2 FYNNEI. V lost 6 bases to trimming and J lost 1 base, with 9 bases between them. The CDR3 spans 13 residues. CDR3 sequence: CASRVEKNTEAFF. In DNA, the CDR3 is TGTGCCAGCAGGGTAGAGAAGAACACTGAAGCTTTCTTT.

This CDR3 is CATSRAGNTDTQYF. The CDR3 DNA is TGTGCCACCAGCAGAGCGGGGAACACAGATACGCAGTATTTT. The chain employs TRBV15 and TRBJ2-3, with TRBD2 as a possible D gene (5 bases). Germline CDR1 reads LNHNV; CDR2 reads YYDKDF (reference sequence). This CDR3 contains 14 residues. V was trimmed by 1 base and J by 2 bases, leaving 7 bases between them.

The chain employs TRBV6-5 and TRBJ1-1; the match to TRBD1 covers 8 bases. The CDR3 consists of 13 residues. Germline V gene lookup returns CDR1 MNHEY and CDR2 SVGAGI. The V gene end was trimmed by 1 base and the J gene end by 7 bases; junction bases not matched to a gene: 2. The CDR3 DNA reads TGTGCCAGCAGTTACTTCGACAGGGGTGAAGCTTTCTTT. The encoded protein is CASSYFDRGEAFF.

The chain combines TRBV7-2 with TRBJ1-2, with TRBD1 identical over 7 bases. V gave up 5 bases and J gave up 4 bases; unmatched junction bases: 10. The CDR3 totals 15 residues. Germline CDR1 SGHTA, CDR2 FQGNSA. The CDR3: CASSIKPGQLYGYTF. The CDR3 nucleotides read TGTGCCAGCAGCATAAAACCGGGACAGCTCTATGGCTACACCTTC.

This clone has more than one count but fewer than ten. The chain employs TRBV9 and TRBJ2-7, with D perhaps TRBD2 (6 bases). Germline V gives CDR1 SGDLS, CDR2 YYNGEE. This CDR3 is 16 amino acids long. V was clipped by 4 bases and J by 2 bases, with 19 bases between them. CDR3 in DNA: TGTGCCAGCAGCCCCCGGTTTGAGGGACTCACCTACGAGCAGTACTTC. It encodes CASSPRFEGLTYEQYF.

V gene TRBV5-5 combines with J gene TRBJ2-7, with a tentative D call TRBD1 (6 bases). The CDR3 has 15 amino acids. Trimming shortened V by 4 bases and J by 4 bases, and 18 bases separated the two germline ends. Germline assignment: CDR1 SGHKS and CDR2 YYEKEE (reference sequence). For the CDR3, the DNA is TGTGCCAGCAGCCCGAGCCCGCAGGGGTTGTACGAGCAGTACTTC. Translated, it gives CASSPSPQGLYEQYF. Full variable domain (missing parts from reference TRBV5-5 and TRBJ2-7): DAGVTQSPTHLIKTRGQQVTLRCSPISGHKSVSWYQQVLGQGPQFIFQYYEKEERGRGNFPDRFSARQFPNYSSELNVNALLLGDSALYLCASSPSPQGLYEQYFGPGTRLTVT.

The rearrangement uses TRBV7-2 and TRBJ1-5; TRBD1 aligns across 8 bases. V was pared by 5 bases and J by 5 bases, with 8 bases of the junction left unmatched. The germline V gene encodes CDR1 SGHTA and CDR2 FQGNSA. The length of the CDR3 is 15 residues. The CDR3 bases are TGTGCCAGCAGCCAAACAGGGGGGGGGTATCAGCCCCAGCATTTT. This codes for CASSQTGGGYQPQHF.

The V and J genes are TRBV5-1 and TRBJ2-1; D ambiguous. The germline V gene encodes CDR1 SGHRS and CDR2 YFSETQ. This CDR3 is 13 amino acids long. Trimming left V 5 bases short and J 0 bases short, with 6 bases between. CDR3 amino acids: CASSISSYNEQFF. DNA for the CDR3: TGCGCCAGCAGTATTAGCTCCTACAATGAGCAGTTCTTC. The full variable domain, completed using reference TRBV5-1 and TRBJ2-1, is KAGVTQTPRYLIKTRGQQVTLSCSPISGHRSVSWYQQTPGQGLQFLFEYFSETQRNKGNFPGRFSGRQFSNSRSEMNVSTLELGDSALYLCASSISSYNEQFFGPGTRLTVL.

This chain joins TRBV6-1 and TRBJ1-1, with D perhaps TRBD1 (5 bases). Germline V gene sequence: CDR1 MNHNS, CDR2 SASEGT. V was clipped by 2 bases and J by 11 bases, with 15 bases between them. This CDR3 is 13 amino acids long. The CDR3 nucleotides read TGTGCCAGCAGTGAACACAGGCAGGCTGCGGCTTTCTTT. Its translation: CASSEHRQAAAFF.